This TCR beta chain was sequenced during a study of cytomegalovirus exposure and HLA in healthy donors. The study's findings and limits: According to an earlier analysis, most TCR beta V segments yielded productive rearrangements about 87% or about 30% of the time. As a later analysis showed, a missense DCLRE1C variant was linked to trimming of TCR beta V- and J-genes.

There are a few counts of this clone. What it binds is not known. The PCR used 60 Vbeta and 13 Jbeta primers. The data were produced by immunoSEQ multiplex PCR, yet TCRdb's version contains in-frame clones alone and is incomplete. Of 65,000 to 95,000 clones in the sample, about 77% were seen once. The CDR3 length is 13 residues. The germline V gene encodes CDR1 SGHAT and CDR2 FQNNGV. Trimming removed 2 bases at V and 5 bases at J, with 9 bases between. The TCR was taken from a male donor in good health and CMV-seropositive. The material sequenced was PBMCs. The chain has TRBV11-2 and TRBJ2-5; D uncertain. The CDR3 DNA reads TGTGCCAGCAGCTTACTAGTGATTGAGACCCAGTACTTC. Translation gives CASSLLVIETQYF.